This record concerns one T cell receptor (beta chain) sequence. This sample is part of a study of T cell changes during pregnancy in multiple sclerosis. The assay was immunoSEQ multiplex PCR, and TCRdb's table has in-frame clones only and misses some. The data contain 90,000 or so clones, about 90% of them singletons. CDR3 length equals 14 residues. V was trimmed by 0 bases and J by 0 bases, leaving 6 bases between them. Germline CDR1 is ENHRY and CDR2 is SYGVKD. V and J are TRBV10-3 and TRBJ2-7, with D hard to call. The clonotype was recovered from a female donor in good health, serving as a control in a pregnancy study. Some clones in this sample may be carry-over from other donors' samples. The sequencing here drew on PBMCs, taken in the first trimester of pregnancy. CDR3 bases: TGTGCCATCAGTGAGTCGATCAGCTCCTACGAGCAGTACTTC. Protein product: CAISESISSYEQYF.